The entry below describes one TCR delta chain. With CATT, TCRdb re-called clones from the reads. The sample has fewer than 15,000 delta-chain clones, 7.3% seen once. The data were obtained in a study of gamma-delta chains in newborns, infants, children. As for the study in general: Polyclonal expansion of innate γδ T cells after birth follows microbial exposure.

Per the germline V gene, CDR1 is GEAIGNYY and CDR2 is EKD. The V and J ends lost 1 base and 0 bases, in that order; junction bases with no gene match: 3. The CDR3 has 16 amino acids. The V gene is TRDV2, the J gene TRDJ1, with 11 bases lining up with TRDD3. Sequencing was done on a sample of blood. The clonotype was recovered from a child who was a newborn, infant or young child, either healthy, febrile or measles-vaccinated (not recorded which). The CDR3 protein is CACDTLGDRDTDKLIF. The DNA for the CDR3 is TGTGCCTGTGACACACTGGGGGATAGGGACACCGATAAACTCATCTTT.